The clone carrying this T cell receptor (beta chain) turned up a few times. Its antigen is as yet unknown. The sample comes from a study of T cells after yellow fever vaccination. The study's findings and limits: Only a small proportion of the clonotypes turned up in both the CD4 and the CD8 compartments, likely arising from convergent recombination. Abundant clonotypes from the bulk population could contaminate FACS-sorted repertoires. Once the booster was given, most primary-vaccination clones reappeared, at 95% to 97% for CD4 and roughly 91% for CD8. The secondary response was weaker but peaked faster, day 5 versus 15.

Each CDR3 protein is one row after TCRdb ran MiXCR on the 5' RACE reads. The sample lists about 350,000 distinct CDR3 sequences, roughly 8% seen once, with approximately 18% in the top ten. Per the germline V gene, CDR1 is ENHRY and CDR2 is SYGVKD. This CDR3 is built from 12 residues. V gave up 10 bases and J gave up 5 bases; unmatched junction bases: 5. V usage is TRBV10-3 and J usage is TRBJ2-1, with 7 bases lining up with TRBD1. The material was PBMCs, obtained around 45 days after the first yellow fever vaccination. The sequence was obtained from a man aged 18 to 30 who received the YFV17D yellow fever vaccine. The CDR3 protein is CATRDRNNEQFF. The CDR3 DNA sequence: TGTGCCACCCGGGACAGAAACAATGAGCAGTTCTTC.